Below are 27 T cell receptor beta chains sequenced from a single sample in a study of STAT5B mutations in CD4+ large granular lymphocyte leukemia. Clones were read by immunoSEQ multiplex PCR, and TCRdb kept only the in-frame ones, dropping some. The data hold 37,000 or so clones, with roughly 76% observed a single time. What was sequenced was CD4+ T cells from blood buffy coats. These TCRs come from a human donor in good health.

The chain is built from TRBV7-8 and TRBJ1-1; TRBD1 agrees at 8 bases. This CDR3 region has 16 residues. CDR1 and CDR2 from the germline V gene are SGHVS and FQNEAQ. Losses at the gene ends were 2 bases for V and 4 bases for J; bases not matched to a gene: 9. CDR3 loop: CASSLPPGGAFTEAFF. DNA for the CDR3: TGTGCCAGCAGCTTACCCCCAGGGGGCGCATTCACTGAAGCTTTCTTT.

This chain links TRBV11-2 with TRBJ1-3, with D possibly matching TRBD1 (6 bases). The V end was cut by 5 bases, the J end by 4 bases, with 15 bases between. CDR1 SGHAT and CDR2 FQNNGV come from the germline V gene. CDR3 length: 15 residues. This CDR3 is CASSGSGGSGNTIYF. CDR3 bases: TGTGCCAGCAGCGGGTCGGGGGGCTCGGGAAACACCATATATTTT. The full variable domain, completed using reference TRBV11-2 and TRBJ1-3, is EAGVAQSPRYKIIEKRQSVAFWCNPISGHATLYWYQQILGQGPKLLIQFQNNGVVDDSQLPKDRFSAERLKGVDSTLKIQPAKLEDSAVYLCASSGSGGSGNTIYFGEGSWLTVV.

The CDR3 nucleotides read TGTGCCAGCAGCGCAACGGCCGGGACAGGAGAACTTAATTCACCCCTCCACTTT. It specifies CASSATAGTGELNSPLHF. The chain couples TRBV28 to TRBJ1-6; 8 bases line up with TRBD1. The CDR3 has 18 amino acids. Germline V gives CDR1 MDHEN, CDR2 SYDVKM. Trimming cost V 6 bases and J 6 bases; bases outside gene matches: 16.

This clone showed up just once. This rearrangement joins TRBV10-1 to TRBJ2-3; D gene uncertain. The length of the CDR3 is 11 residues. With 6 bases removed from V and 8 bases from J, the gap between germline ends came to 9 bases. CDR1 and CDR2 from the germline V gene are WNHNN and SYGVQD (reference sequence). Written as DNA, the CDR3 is TGCGCCAGCAGGTCGACTCGTACGCAGTATTTT. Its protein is CASRSTRTQYF.

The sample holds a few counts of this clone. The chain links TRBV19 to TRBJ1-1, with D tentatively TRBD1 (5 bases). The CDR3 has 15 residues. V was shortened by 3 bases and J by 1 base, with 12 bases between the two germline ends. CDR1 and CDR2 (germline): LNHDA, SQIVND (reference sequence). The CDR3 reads CASSIVSQGNTEAFF. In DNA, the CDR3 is TGTGCCAGTAGTATCGTCTCGCAGGGGAACACTGAAGCTTTCTTT.

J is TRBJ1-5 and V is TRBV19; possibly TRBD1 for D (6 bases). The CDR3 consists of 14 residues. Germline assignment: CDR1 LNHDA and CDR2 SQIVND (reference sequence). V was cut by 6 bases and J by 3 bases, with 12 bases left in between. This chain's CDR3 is CASSAQGYNQPQHF. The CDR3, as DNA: TGTGCCAGTAGCGCCCAGGGGTACAATCAGCCCCAGCATTTT.

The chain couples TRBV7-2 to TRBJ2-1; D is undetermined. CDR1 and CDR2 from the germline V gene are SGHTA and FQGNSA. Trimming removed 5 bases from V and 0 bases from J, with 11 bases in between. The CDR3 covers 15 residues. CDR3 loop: CASSPRSVSYNEQFF. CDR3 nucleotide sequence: TGTGCCAGCAGCCCAAGGAGCGTCTCCTACAATGAGCAGTTCTTC.

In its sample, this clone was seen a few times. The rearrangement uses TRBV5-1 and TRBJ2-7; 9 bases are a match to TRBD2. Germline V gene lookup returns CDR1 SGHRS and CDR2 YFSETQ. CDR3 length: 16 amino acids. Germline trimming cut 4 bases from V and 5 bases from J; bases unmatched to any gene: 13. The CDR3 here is CASSAIGAGGPNEQYF. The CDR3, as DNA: TGCGCCAGCAGCGCCATTGGGGCGGGAGGGCCCAACGAGCAGTACTTC.

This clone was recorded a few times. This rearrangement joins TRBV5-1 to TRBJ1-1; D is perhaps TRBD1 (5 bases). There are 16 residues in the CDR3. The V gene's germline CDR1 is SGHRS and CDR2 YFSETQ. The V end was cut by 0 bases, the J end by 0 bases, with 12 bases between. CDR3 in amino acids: CASSLAPRGMNTEAFF. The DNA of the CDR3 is TGCGCCAGCAGCTTGGCCCCACGGGGGATGAACACTGAAGCTTTCTTT. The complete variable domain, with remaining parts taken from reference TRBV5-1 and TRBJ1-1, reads KAGVTQTPRYLIKTRGQQVTLSCSPISGHRSVSWYQQTPGQGLQFLFEYFSETQRNKGNFPGRFSGRQFSNSRSEMNVSTLELGDSALYLCASSLAPRGMNTEAFFGQGTRLTVV.

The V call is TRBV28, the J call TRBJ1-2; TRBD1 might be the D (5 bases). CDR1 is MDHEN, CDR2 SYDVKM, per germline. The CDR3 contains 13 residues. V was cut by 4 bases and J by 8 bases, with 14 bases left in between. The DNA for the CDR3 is TGTGCCAGCAGTTCCTCTTCGTGGGGCGGCTACACCTTC. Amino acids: CASSSSSWGGYTF.

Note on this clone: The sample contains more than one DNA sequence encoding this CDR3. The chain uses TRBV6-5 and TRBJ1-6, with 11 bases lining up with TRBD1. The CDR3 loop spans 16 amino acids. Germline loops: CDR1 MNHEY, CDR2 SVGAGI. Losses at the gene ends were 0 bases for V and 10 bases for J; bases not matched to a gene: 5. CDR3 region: CASSYSGTGGGSPLHF. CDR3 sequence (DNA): TGTGCCAGCAGTTACTCGGGGACAGGGGGTGGATCACCCCTCCACTTT.

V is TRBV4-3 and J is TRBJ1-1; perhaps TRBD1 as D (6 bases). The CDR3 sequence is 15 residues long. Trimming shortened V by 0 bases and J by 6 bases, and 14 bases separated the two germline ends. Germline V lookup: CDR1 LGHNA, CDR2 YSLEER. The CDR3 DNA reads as TGCGCCAGCAGCCAAGAGCCACTACAGGGATCTGAAGCTTTCTTT. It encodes CASSQEPLQGSEAFF.

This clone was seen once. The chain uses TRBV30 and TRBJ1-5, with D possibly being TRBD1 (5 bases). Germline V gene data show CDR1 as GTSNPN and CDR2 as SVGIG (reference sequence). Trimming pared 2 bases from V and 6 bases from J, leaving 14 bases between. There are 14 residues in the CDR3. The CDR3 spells CAWSPGFGGQPQHF. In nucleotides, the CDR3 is TGTGCCTGGAGTCCGGGATTCGGGGGTCAGCCCCAGCATTTT.

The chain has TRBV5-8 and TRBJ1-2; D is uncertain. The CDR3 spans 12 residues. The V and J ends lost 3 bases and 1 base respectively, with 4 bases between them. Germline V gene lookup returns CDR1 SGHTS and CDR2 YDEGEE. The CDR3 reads CASSSYNYGYTF. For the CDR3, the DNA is TGTGCCAGCAGCTCATATAACTATGGCTACACCTTC.

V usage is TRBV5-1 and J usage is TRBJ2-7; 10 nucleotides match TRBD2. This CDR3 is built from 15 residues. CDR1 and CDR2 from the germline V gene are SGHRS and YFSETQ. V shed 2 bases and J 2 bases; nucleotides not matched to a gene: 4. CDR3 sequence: CASSLVAGGPYEQYF. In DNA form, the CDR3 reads TGCGCCAGCAGCTTAGTAGCGGGGGGCCCCTACGAGCAGTACTTC.

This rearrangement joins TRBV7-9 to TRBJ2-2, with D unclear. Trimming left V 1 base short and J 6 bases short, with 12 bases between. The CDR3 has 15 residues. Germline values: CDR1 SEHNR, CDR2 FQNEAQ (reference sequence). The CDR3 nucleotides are TGTGCCAGCAGCTTAGGTTCCGCGCGGCCCGGGGAGCTGTTTTTT. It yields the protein CASSLGSARPGELFF.

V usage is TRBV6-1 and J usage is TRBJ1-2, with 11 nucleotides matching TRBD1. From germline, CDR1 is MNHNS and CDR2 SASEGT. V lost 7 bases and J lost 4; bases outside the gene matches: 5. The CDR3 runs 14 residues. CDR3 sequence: CASTPGQGVYGYTF. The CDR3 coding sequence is TGTGCCAGCACACCGGGACAGGGGGTCTATGGCTACACCTTC.

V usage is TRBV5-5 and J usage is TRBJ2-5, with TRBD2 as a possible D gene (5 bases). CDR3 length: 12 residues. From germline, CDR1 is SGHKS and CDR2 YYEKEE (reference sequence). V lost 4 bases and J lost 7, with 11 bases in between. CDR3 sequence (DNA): TGTGCCAGCAGCGAAACAAGCGGGACCCAGTACTTC. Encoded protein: CASSETSGTQYF.

The DNA of the CDR3 is TGTGCCAGCAGAAACGTTGGGGGGGGTCCCTTCGAGACCCAGTACTTC. Amino acid sequence: CASRNVGGGPFETQYF. V usage is TRBV5-6 and J usage is TRBJ2-5; the match to TRBD2 covers 7 bases. The CDR3 covers 16 residues. Germline V gene data show CDR1 as SGHDT and CDR2 as YYEEEE. With V trimmed by 5 bases and J by 5 bases, 15 bases remained unmatched.

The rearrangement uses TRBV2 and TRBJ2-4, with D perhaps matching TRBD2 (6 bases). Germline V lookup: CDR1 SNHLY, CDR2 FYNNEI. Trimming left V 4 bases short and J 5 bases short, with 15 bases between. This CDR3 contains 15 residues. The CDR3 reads CASSGRVVIENIQYF. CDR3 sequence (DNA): TGTGCCAGCAGTGGGAGGGTGGTTATCGAAAACATTCAGTACTTC.

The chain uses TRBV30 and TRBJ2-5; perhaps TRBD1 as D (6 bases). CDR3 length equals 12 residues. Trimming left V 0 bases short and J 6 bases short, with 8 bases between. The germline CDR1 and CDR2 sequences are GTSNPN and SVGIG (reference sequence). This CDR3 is CAWSVQGKTQYF. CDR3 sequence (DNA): TGTGCCTGGAGTGTCCAGGGGAAGACCCAGTACTTC.

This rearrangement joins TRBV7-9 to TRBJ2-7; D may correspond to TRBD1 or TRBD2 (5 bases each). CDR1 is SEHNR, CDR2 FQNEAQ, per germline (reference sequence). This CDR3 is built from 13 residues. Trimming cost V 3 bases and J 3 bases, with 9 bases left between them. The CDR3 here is CASSFGALYEQYF. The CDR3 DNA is TGTGCCAGCAGCTTCGGGGCCCTCTACGAGCAGTACTTC.

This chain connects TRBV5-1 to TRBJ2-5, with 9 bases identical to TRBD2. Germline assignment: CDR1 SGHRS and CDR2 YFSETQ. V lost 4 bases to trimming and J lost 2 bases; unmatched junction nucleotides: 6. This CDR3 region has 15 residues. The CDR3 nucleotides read TGCGCCAGCAGCGTCTTAGCGGGGGAACAAGAGACCCAGTACTTC. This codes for CASSVLAGEQETQYF.

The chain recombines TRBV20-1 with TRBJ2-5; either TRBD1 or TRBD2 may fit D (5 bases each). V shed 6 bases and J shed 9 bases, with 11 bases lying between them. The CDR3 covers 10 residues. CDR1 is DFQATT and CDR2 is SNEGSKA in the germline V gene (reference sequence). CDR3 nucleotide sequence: TGCAGTGCCCCCCGAGGGGCCCAGTACTTC. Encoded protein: CSAPRGAQYF.

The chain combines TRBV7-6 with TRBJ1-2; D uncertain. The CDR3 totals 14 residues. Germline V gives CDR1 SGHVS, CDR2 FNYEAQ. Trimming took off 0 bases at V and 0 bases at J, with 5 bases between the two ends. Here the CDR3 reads CASSLAHPNYGYTF. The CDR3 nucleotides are TGTGCCAGCAGCTTAGCGCACCCTAACTATGGCTACACCTTC.

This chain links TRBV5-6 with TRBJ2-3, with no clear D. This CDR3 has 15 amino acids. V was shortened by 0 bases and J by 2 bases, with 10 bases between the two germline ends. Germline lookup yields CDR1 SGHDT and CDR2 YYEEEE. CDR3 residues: CASSLGRASTDTQYF. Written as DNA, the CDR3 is TGTGCCAGCAGCTTGGGTAGGGCCTCCACAGATACGCAGTATTTT. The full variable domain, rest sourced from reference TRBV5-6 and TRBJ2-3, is DAGVTQSPTHLIKTRGQQVTLRCSPKSGHDTVSWYQQALGQGPQFIFQYYEEEERQRGNFPDRFSGHQFPNYSSELNVNALLLGDSALYLCASSLGRASTDTQYFGPGTRLTVL.

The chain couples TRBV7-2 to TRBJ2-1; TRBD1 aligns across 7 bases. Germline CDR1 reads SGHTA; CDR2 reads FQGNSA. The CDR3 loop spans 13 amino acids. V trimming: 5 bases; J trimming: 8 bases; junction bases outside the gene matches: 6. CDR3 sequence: CASSPLDRYEQFF. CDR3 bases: TGTGCCAGCAGCCCCCTGGACAGGTATGAGCAGTTCTTC.